This TCR beta chain was recovered during a study of blood T cells in healthy people across ages. Study-wide results and limits: Because donor CMV status was unknown, expanded clonotype changes were possibly confounded. Strongly correlated with naive T cell percentage was TCR beta diversity. It was not possible, with unsorted PBMCs, to conclusively compare naive and antigen-experienced cells.

Germline V gene sequence: CDR1 SNHLY, CDR2 FYNNEI. The CDR3 is made up of 15 amino acids. V shed 6 bases, J shed 3 bases, and the junction held 10 bases outside the gene matches. A second roughly 7 to 11 cycle PCR used barcoded and J-beta primers. Each cDNA molecule, via a template-switch adaptor with 12 random nucleotides, was tagged. TCRdb reprocessed the 5' RACE reads via MiXCR and lists one record per CDR3 protein. The sample holds approximately 850,000 distinct CDR3 sequences, roughly 60% seen once. Turning to this clonotype: Antigen: not known.

This receptor was obtained from a man between 25 and 39 years old in good health. The material sequenced was blood. The chain uses TRBV2 and TRBJ2-7, with 8 nucleotides matching TRBD1. The CDR3 DNA reads as TGTGCCAGCAGGGATACCGGGACAGGCTACTACGAGCAGTACTTC. Residues: CASRDTGTGYYEQYF.